A single sample gave rise to the 10 T cell receptor beta chains below, sequenced in a study of breast tumors, draining lymph nodes, adjacent tissues. Using its own MiXCR run on the multiplex PCR reads, TCRdb lists one record per CDR3 protein. The data hold some 170,000 distinct CDR3 sequences, with 33% observed a single time. The lymph nodes were axillary draining lymph nodes from breast cancer patients. The material sequenced was axillary lymph node tissue. These receptor sequences come from a female donor with breast cancer. Some clones in this sample may be carry-over from other donors' samples.

Comment on this clonotype: One base away lies a much larger clone, so this may be a sequencing read error. Likely a read error: the CDR3 ends without its conserved phenylalanine or tryptophan. The chain recombines TRBV6-2 or TRBV6-3 with TRBJ2-7; D is possibly TRBD1 or TRBD2 (5 bases each). The CDR3 is 13 amino acids. Trimming took off 6 bases at V and 5 bases at J, with 14 bases between the two ends. The germline V gene encodes CDR1 MNHEY and CDR2 SVGEGT. CDR3 sequence: CASRRDLVDEQYS. CDR3 DNA: TGTGCCAGCAGAAGGGACCTGGTGGACGAGCAGTACTCC.

The table lists this clonotype with many counts. The chain has TRBV5-1 and TRBJ2-1; 12 nucleotides line up with TRBD2. The germline gives CDR1 SGHRS, CDR2 YFSETQ. CDR3 size: 16 residues. V shed 7 bases, J shed 8 bases, and the junction held 13 bases outside the gene matches. CDR3 in amino acids: CASASASGRATHEQFF. CDR3 DNA: TGCGCCAGCGCCTCTGCTAGCGGGAGGGCCACCCATGAGCAGTTCTTC.

The CDR3 coding sequence is TGTGCCAGCAGTAGCGGGGGGGCGGTTTGGGAGCAGTTCTTC. Its protein product is CASSSGGAVWEQFF. The rearrangement uses TRBV9 and TRBJ2-1, with TRBD2 identical over 11 bases. With 5 bases clipped from V and 10 bases from J, the junction kept 8 bases outside the gene matches. Germline V gives CDR1 SGDLS, CDR2 YYNGEE. The CDR3 has 14 amino acids. Based on the CDR3 plus reference TRBV9 and TRBJ2-1, the full variable domain is DSGVTQTPKHLITATGQRVTLRCSPRSGDLSVYWYQQSLDQGLQFLIQYYNGEERAKGNILERFSAQQFPDLHSELNLSSLELGDSALYFCASSSGGAVWEQFFGPGTRLTVL.

The chain is built from TRBV15 and TRBJ1-5; D is unclear. V was shortened by 1 base and J by 0 bases, with 10 bases between the two germline ends. Germline CDR1 reads LNHNV; CDR2 reads YYDKDF (reference sequence). The CDR3 extends over 16 amino acids. The CDR3 reads CATSRGTGNSNQPQHF. The CDR3 DNA is TGTGCCACCAGCAGAGGTACTGGGAATAGCAATCAGCCCCAGCATTTT.

The chain carries TRBV7-9 and TRBJ1-1; D is unresolved. This CDR3 is built from 11 residues. Germline CDR1 reads SEHNR; CDR2 reads FQNEAQ (reference sequence). CDR3 residues: CSSLEGTEAFF. The CDR3 region has the DNA TGTTCCTCACTGGAGGGAACTGAAGCTTTCTTT.

This clonotype was observed at least ten times. The chain recombines TRBV19 with TRBJ2-1; 14 bases fit TRBD2. The V segment lost 6 bases and the J segment 12 bases; nucleotides outside the gene matches: 16. Germline assignment: CDR1 LNHDA and CDR2 SQIVND (reference sequence). The CDR3 is made up of 17 amino acids. CDR3 amino acids: CASSTITRGLAGDSQFF. Written as DNA, the CDR3 is TGTGCCAGTAGCACCATTACACGGGGACTAGCGGGAGATTCGCAGTTCTTC. The entire variable domain, with the rest obtained from reference TRBV19 and TRBJ2-1, is as follows: DGGITQSPKYLFRKEGQNVTLSCEQNLNHDAMYWYRQDPGQGLRLIYYSQIVNDFQKGDIAEGYSVSREKKESFPLTVTSAQKNPTAFYLCASSTITRGLAGDSQFFGPGTRLTVL.

This clonotype was detected ten times or more. V and J are TRBV5-5 and TRBJ2-7; 8 nucleotides match TRBD2. CDR1 SGHKS and CDR2 YYEKEE come from the germline V gene (reference sequence). Trimming at V came to 3 bases and at J to 2 bases, leaving 7 bases not matched to a gene. This CDR3 spans 15 amino acids. The CDR3 loop is CASSSREGNPYEQYF. CDR3 in DNA: TGTGCCAGCAGCTCACGGGAGGGGAATCCCTACGAGCAGTACTTC.

The chain couples TRBV20-1 to TRBJ2-2, with 8 bases matching TRBD2. CDR1 and CDR2 (germline): DFQATT, SNEGSKA (reference sequence). V was clipped by 3 bases and J by 3 bases; unmatched bases: 3. The CDR3 covers 14 residues. The CDR3 nucleotides read TGCAGTGCTAGCGGGGGGGGCGACACCGGGGAGCTGTTTTTT. The encoded protein is CSASGGGDTGELFF.

This clonotype was picked up many times. V usage is TRBV7-9 and J usage is TRBJ2-1; D is uncertain. The germline CDR1 and CDR2 sequences are SEHNR and FQNEAQ (reference sequence). This CDR3 comprises 13 residues. Trimming cost V 5 bases and J 7 bases, with 12 bases left between them. CDR3 protein: CASSPPRVNEQFF. The DNA of the CDR3 is TGTGCCAGCAGCCCCCCTCGGGTGAATGAGCAGTTCTTC.

This clonotype was counted at least ten times. One base away lies a much larger clone, so this may be a sequencing read error. This chain joins TRBV20-1 and TRBJ2-5; D unresolved. Germline V gene data show CDR1 as DFQATT and CDR2 as SNEGSKA (reference sequence). The CDR3 covers 11 residues. CDR3 nucleotides: TGCAGTGCTAGCAACCAAGAGACCCAGTCCTTC. Translation: CSASNQETQSF.